This T cell receptor beta chain was sequenced during a study of CD8+ T cells in alopecia areata. Turning to the study itself: The authors grafted skin from roughly 6-12-month-old C3H/HeJ donors with spontaneous alopecia onto roughly 6-11-week-old female C3H/HeJ mice.

This clone has more than one count but fewer than ten. Antigen unknown. Germline and genes: mouse. The CDR3 extends 4 residues past the end of the read, so its final part is completed from the germline J gene. It was with CD4, CD8alpha, NKG2D, NKG2ACE and other markers that pooled cutaneous lymph node cells were sorted. The CDR3 length is 12 residues. Germline CDR1 and CDR2: NSQYPW and LRSPGD (reference sequence). Extraction and reverse transcription of RNA yielded cDNA as the sequencing template. Clones were sequenced by immunoSEQ multiplex PCR, and TCRdb holds only the in-frame ones, with some missing. In total the sample includes around 290,000 clones, none of them seen once. Study-level findings and limits: The study found higher clonality in lesional than normal scalp, especially in alopecia totalis/universalis. Scalp samples also contribute reads from the resident alphabeta T cells found in normal skin. TCR sharing was clearer in mice than between patients, perhaps partly owing to patient HLA diversity.

The TCR sequence derives from a C3H/HeJ mouse with alopecia areata. Mouse MHC haplotype: H2-k. The material sequenced was CD4+ T cells sorted from a lymph node. The genes are TRBV1 and TRBJ1-2, with D tentatively TRBD1 (6 bases). CDR3 bases read: TGCACCTGCAGTGCGTCAGGGGAC. Its protein is CTCSASGD. The entire CDR3 sequence reads CTCSASGDDYTF.